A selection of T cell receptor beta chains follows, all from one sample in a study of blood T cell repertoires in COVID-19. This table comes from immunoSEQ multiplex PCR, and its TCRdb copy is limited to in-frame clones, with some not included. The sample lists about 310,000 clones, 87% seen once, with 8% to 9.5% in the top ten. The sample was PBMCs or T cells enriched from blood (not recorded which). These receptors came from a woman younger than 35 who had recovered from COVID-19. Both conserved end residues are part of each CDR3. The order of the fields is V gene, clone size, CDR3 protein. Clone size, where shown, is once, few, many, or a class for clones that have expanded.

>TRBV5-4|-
CASSLGGGGSVDTQYF
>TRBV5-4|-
CASSLTTGTGGEDRYF
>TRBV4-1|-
CASSIHRDSQITNEKLFF
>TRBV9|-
CASSEGSGRTEAFF
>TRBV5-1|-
CASSFYRGHNEQFF
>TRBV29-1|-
CSVALGQGAYGYTF
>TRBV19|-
CASSIGAQPQHF
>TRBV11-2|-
CASSRTGLNTGELFF
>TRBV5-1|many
CASSLTAGIHEQYF
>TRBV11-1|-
CASSLSRQGAFF
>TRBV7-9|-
CASSSGTSGMARETQYF
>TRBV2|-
CASSATQANYGYTF
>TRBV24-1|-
CATSDFRDRSTDTQYF
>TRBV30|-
CAWRPFWSSQTLHF